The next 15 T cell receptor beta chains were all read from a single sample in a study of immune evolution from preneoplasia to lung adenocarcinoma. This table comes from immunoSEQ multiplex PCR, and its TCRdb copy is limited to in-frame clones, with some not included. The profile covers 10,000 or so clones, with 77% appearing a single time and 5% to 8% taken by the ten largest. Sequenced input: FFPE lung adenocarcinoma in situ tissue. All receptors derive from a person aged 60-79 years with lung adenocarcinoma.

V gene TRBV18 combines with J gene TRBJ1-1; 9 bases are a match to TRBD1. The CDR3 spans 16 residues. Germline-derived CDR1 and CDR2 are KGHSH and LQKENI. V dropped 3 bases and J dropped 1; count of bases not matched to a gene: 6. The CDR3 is CASSPRGQGSNTEAFF. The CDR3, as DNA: TGTGCCAGCTCACCGAGGGGACAGGGATCGAACACTGAAGCTTTCTTT.

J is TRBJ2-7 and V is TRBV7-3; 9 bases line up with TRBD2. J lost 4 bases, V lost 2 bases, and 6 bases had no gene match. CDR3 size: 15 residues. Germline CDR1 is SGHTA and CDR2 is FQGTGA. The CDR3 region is CASSLLAGGVYEQYF. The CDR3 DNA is TGTGCCAGCAGCTTACTCGCGGGGGGGGTGTACGAGCAGTACTTC.

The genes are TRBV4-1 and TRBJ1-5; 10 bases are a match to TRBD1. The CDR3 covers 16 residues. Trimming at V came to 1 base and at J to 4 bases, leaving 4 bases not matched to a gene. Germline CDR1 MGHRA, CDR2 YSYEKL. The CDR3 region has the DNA TGCGCCAGCAGCCAAGGGGACAGGGGCACTAATCAGCCCCAGCATTTT. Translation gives CASSQGDRGTNQPQHF.

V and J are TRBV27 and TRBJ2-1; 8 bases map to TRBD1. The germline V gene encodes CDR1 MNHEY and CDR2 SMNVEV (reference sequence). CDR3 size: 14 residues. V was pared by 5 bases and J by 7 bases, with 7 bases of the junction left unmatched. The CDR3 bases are TGTGCCAGCAGTACCCGACAGGGGTTGAATGAGCAGTTCTTC. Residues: CASSTRQGLNEQFF.

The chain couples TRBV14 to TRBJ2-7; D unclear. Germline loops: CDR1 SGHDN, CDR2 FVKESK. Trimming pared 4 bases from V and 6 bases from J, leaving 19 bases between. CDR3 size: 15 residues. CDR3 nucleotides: TGTGCCAGCAGCCGATCTGTGGGCCCACTCAGCGAGCAGTACTTC. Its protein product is CASSRSVGPLSEQYF. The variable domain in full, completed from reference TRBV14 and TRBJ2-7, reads EAGVTQFPSHSVIEKGQTVTLRCDPISGHDNLYWYRRVMGKEIKFLLHFVKESKQDESGMPNNRFLAERTGGTYSTLKVQPAELEDSGVYFCASSRSVGPLSEQYFGPGTRLTVT.

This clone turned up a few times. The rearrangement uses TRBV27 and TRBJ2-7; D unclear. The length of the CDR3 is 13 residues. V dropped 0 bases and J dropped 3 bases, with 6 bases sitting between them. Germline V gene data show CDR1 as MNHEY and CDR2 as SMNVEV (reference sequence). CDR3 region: CASSLSVDYEQYF. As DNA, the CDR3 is TGTGCCAGCAGTTTATCCGTCGACTACGAGCAGTACTTC.

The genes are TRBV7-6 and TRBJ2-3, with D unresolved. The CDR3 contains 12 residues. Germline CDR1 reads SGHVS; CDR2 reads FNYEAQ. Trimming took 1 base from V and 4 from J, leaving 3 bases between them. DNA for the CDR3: TGTGCCAGCAGCTTAGACGCAGATACGCAGTATTTT. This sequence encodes CASSLDADTQYF.

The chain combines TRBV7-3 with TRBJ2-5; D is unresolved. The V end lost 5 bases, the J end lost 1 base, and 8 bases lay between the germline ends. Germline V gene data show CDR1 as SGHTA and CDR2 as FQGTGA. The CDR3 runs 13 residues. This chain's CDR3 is CASSMDLQETQYF. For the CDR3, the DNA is TGTGCCAGCAGCATGGACCTCCAAGAGACCCAGTACTTC. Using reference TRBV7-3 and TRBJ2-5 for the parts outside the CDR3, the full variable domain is GAGVSQTPSNKVTEKGKYVELRCDPISGHTALYWYRQSLGQGPEFLIYFQGTGAADDSGLPNDRFFAVRPEGSVSTLKIQRTERGDSAVYLCASSMDLQETQYFGPGTRLLVL.

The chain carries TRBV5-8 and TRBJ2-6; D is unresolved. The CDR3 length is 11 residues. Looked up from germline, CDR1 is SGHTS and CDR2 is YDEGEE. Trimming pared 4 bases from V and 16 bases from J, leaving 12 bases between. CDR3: CASSPTSGLTF. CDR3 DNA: TGTGCCAGCAGCCCTACCTCTGGTCTGACTTTC.

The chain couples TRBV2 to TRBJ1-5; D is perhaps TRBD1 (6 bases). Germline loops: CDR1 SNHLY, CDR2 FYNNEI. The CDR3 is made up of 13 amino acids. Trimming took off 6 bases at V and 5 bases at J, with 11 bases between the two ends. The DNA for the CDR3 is TGTGCCAGCAGAGCCCGGACAGATCAGCCCCAGCATTTT. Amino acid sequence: CASRARTDQPQHF.

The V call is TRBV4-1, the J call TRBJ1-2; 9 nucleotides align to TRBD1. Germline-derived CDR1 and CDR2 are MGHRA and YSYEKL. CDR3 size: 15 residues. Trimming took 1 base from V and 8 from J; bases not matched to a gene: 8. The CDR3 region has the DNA TGCGCCAGCAGCCAAGGACAACAGGGGGCTCGCGGCTACACCTTC. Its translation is CASSQGQQGARGYTF.

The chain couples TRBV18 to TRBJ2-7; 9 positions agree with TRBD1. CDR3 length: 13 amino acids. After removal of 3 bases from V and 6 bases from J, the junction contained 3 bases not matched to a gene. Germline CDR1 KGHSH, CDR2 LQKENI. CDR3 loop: CASSPGQGVEQYF. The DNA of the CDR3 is TGTGCCAGCTCACCGGGACAGGGCGTCGAGCAGTACTTC. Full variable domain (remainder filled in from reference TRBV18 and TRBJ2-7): NAGVMQNPRHLVRRRGQEARLRCSPMKGHSHVYWYRQLPEEGLKFMVYLQKENIIDESGMPKERFSAEFPKEGPSILRIQQVVRGDSAAYFCASSPGQGVEQYFGPGTRLTVT.

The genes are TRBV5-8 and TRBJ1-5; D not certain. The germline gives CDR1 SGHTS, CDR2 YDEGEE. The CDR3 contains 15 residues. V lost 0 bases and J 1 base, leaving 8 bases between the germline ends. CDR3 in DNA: TGTGCCAGCAGCTTGGAGGGAGCGAGCAATCAGCCCCAGCATTTT. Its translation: CASSLEGASNQPQHF.

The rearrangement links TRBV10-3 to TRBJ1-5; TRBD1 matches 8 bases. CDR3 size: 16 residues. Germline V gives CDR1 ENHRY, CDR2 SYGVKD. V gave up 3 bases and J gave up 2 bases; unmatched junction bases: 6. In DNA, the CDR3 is TGTGCCATCAGTGAACAGGGGGTATATGGCAATCAGCCCCAGCATTTT. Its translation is CAISEQGVYGNQPQHF.

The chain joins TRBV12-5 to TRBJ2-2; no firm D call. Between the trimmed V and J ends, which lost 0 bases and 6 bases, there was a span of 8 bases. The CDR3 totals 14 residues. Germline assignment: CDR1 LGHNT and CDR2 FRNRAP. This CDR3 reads CASGLVKTSGELFF. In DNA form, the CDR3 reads TGTGCTAGTGGTTTGGTAAAGACATCCGGGGAGCTGTTTTTT.